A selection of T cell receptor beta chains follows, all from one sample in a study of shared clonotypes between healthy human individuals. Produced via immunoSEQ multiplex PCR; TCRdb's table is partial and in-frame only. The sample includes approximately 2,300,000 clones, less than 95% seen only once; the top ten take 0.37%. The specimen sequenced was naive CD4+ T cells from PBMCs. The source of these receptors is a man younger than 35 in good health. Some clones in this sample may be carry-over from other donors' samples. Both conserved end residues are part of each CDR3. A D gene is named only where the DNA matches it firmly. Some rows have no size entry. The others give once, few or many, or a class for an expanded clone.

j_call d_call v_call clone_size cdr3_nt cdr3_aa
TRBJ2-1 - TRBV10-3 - TGTGCCATCAGACTAGGACTGGCATCCTACAATGAGCAGTTCTTC CAIRLGLASYNEQFF
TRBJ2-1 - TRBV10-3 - TGTGCCATCACTAAGTCTAGTCCCCATGAGCAGTTCTTC CAITKSSPHEQFF
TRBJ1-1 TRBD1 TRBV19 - TGTGCCAGTAGTACACCGACGACAGGGGCGGACACTGAAGCTTTCTTT CASSTPTTGADTEAFF
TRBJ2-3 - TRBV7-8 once TGTGCCAGCAGCCCCCGCAGTGGCACAGATACGCAGTATTTT CASSPRSGTDTQYF
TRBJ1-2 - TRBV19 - TGTGCCAAAATCATGCGTCGGGGGAAGGGAGGCTACACCTTC CAKIMRRGKGGYTF
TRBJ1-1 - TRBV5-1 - TGCGCCAGCAGCGTAAGAGGGCGGGGGAACACTGAAGCTTTCTTT CASSVRGRGNTEAFF
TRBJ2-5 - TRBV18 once TGTGCCAGCTCACCACCGGCCGGGGCAGGGGAGACCCAGTACTTC CASSPPAGAGETQYF
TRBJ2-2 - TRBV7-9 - TGTGCCAGCAGCTTTGCGGGGCTTGACACCGGGGAGCTGTTTTTT CASSFAGLDTGELFF
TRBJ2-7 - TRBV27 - TGTGCCAGCAGTGTTCTAGGGACGCCGGTCTACGAGCAGTACTTC CASSVLGTPVYEQYF
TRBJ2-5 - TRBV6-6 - TGTGCCAGCAGTCCGACGCAAGAGACCCAGTACTTC CASSPTQETQYF
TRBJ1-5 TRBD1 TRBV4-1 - TGCGCCAGCAGCCATCCGAACGGCGACAGGGGTAATCAGCCCCAGCATTTT CASSHPNGDRGNQPQHF
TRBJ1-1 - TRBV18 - TGTGCCAGCTCGGAGGCCCTACAGGGTGAAGCTTTCTTT CASSEALQGEAFF
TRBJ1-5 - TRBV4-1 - TGCGCCAGCAGCCAAGCCGATTTGGAGAATCAGCCCCAGCATTTT CASSQADLENQPQHF
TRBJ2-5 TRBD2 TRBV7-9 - TGTGCCAGCAGCCGCGCGGGCGGGGCGGGAGAGCAGTACTTC CASSRAGGAGEQYF
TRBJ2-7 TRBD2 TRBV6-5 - TGTGCCAGCAGTAGCGGGGTCCTGAGCGAGCAGTACTTC CASSSGVLSEQYF
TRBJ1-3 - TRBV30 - TGTGCCTGGATCGAGGGCGGGGGAAACACCATATATTTT CAWIEGGGNTIYF
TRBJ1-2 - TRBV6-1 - TGTGCCAGCAGTGAAACGAGGTCTCGTAATGGCTACACCTTC CASSETRSRNGYTF
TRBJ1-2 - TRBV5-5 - TGTGCCAGCAGCACCGGCGGCGGGCACAACTATGGCTACACCTTC CASSTGGGHNYGYTF
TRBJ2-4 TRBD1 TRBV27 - TGTGCCAGTTCAGGACAGGGCAAAAACATTCAGTACTTC CASSGQGKNIQYF
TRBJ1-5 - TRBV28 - TGTGCCAGCAGTTTATTATCTAGGGCCAATCAGCCCCAGCATTTT CASSLLSRANQPQHF
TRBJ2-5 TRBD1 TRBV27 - TGTGCCAGCAGTTTATACCCAGGCAGGGGGGAGACCCAGTACTTC CASSLYPGRGETQYF
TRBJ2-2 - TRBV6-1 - TGTGCCAGCAGTCCCCAGCCGGACAGTCTCGGGGAGCTGTTTTTT CASSPQPDSLGELFF